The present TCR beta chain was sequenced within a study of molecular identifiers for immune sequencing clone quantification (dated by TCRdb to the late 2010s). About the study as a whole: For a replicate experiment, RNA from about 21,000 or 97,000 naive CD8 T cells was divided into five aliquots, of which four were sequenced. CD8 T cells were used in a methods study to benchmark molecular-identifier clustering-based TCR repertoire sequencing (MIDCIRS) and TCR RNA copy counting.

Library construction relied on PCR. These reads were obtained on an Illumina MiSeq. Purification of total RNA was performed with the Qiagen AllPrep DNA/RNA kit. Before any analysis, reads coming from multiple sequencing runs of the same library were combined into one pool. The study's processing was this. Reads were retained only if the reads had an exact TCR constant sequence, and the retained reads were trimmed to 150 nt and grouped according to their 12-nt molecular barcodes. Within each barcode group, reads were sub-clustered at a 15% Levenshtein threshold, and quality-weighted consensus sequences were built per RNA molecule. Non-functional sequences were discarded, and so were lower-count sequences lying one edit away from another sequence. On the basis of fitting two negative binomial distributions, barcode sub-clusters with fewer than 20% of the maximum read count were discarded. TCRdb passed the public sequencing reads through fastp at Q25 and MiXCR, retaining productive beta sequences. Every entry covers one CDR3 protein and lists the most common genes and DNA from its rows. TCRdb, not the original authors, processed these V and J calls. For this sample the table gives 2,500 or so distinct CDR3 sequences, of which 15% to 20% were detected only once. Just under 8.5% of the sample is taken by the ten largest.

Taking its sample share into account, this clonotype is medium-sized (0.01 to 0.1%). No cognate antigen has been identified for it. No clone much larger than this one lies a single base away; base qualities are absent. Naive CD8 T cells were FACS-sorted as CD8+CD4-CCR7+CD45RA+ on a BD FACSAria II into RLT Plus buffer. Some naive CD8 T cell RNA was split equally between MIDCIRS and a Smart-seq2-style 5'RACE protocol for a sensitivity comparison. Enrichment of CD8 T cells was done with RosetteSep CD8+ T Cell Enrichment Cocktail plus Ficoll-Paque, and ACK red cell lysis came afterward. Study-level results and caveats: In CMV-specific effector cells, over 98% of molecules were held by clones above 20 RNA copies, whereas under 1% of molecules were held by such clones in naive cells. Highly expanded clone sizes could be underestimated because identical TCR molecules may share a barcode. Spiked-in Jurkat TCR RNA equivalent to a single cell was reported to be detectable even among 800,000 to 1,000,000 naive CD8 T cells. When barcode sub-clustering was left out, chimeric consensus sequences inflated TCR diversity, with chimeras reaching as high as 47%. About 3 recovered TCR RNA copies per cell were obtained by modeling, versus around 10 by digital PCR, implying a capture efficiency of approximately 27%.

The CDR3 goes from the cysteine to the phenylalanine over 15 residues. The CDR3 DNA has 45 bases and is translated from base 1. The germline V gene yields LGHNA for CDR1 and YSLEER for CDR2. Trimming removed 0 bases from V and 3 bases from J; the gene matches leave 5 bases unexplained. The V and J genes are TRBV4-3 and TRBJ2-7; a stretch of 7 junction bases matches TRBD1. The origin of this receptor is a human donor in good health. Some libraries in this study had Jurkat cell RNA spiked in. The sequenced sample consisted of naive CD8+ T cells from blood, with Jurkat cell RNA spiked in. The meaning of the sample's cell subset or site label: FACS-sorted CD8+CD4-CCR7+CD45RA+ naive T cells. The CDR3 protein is CASSQDFNRGYEQYF. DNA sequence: TGCGCCAGCAGCCAAGACTTTAACAGGGGCTACGAGCAGTACTTC.